This T cell receptor (beta chain) was retrieved from a study of shared T cell receptors in the human thymus. The CDR3 sequence is 14 residues long. V dropped 8 bases and J dropped 4; count of bases not matched to a gene: 8. Germline V gene data show CDR1 as MNHEY and CDR2 as SMNVEV (reference sequence). TCRdb keeps only in-frame clones here, not all; method: immunoSEQ multiplex PCR. The sample lists 630,000 or so clones; around 87% were seen once. A further study also used this sample, focusing on human thymus T cells. As reported in that work: The thymus was resected at corrective cardiac surgery. Thymic and blood repertoires appeared to show biased V and J gene usage. As related research reported, thymic repertoires overlapped highly among unrelated individuals.

This chain connects TRBV27 to TRBJ1-3, with 7 bases that match TRBD1. The receptor was isolated from a boy under two years old with a congenital heart defect. The sample taken for sequencing was thymocytes. CDR3 nucleotide sequence: TGTGCCAGCTCCAAGGGGGCGCGAGGAAACACCATATATTTT. Amino acids: CASSKGARGNTIYF.